These 11 T cell receptor beta chains were all obtained from the same sample, sequenced in a study of cytomegalovirus exposure and HLA in healthy donors. PCR employed 60 Vbeta and 13 Jbeta primers. TCRdb's copy holds only in-frame clones and misses some; the assay was immunoSEQ multiplex PCR. Of 120,000 or so clones listed, over 65% are singletons. Specimen: PBMCs. These receptor sequences come from a man between 18 and 29 years old in good health and CMV-seropositive.

DNA for the CDR3: TGTGCCAGCAGTTCTTCCGGACATCAGTACTTC. Translating gives CASSSSGHQYF. This chain connects TRBV6-5 to TRBJ2-4; tentatively, D is TRBD1 (5 bases). The CDR3 length is 11 residues. The V gene's germline CDR1 is MNHEY and CDR2 SVGAGI. V was clipped by 4 bases and J by 12 bases, with 10 bases between them.

J is TRBJ2-3 and V is TRBV10-1; possibly TRBD1 for D (6 bases). V was cut by 5 bases and J by 2 bases, with 11 bases left in between. The germline gives CDR1 WNHNN, CDR2 SYGVQD (reference sequence). The length of the CDR3 is 14 residues. CDR3 nucleotides: TGCGCCAGCAGTAGGGACACCTCCACAGATACGCAGTATTTT. Translation: CASSRDTSTDTQYF.

The chain carries TRBV14 and TRBJ2-6; tentative D call: TRBD2 (6 bases). Germline loops: CDR1 SGHDN, CDR2 FVKESK. V was cut by 9 bases and J by 4 bases, with 13 bases left in between. This CDR3 comprises 14 residues. CDR3 DNA: TGTGCCAGAGGGCGGGGCGCCGGGGCCAACGTCCTGACTTTC. Its protein is CARGRGAGANVLTF.

The chain is built from TRBV4-1 and TRBJ2-1; TRBD2 agrees at 7 bases. V dropped 7 bases and J dropped 5; count of bases not matched to a gene: 8. Germline CDR1 MGHRA, CDR2 YSYEKL. CDR3 size: 14 residues. The CDR3 DNA reads as TGCGCCAGCACCCGGGGGGACCAGAACAATGAGCAGTTCTTC. Its protein is CASTRGDQNNEQFF.

The chain joins TRBV27 to TRBJ2-7, with 11 bases fitting TRBD1. The CDR3 spans 15 residues. Trimming cost V 5 bases and J 7 bases; bases outside gene matches: 10. In germline, CDR1 is MNHEY, CDR2 SMNVEV (reference sequence). The CDR3 loop is CASSPWTGGAGEQYF. Here the CDR3 DNA reads TGTGCCAGCAGTCCGTGGACAGGGGGCGCGGGGGAGCAGTACTTC.

The rearrangement uses TRBV7-3 and TRBJ1-1; possibly TRBD1 for D (6 bases). The germline gives CDR1 SGHTA, CDR2 FQGTGA. Between the trimmed V and J ends, which lost 5 bases and 5 bases, there was a span of 12 bases. The CDR3 has 13 residues. The CDR3 loop reads CASSHTGSTEAFF. The CDR3, as DNA: TGTGCCAGCAGCCATACAGGGAGTACTGAAGCTTTCTTT.

This chain uses TRBV27 with TRBJ2-1; D is possibly TRBD2 (6 bases). Trimming cost V 2 bases and J 6 bases, with 11 bases left between them. The CDR3 is made up of 14 amino acids. Germline V gene sequence: CDR1 MNHEY, CDR2 SMNVEV (reference sequence). CDR3 amino acids: CASSLNGGGNEQFF. The CDR3, as DNA: TGTGCCAGCAGTTTAAACGGGGGTGGCAATGAGCAGTTCTTC.

This sequence joins TRBV28 and TRBJ2-1, with a tentative D call TRBD2 (5 bases). V lost 6 bases, J lost 0 bases, and 12 bases lay in between. Germline V gene data show CDR1 as MDHEN and CDR2 as SYDVKM. There are 15 residues in the CDR3. This CDR3 reads CASRISENSYNEQFF. CDR3 coding DNA: TGTGCCAGCAGAATTAGCGAGAACTCCTACAATGAGCAGTTCTTC.

This sequence joins TRBV10-2 and TRBJ2-3; 12 positions agree with TRBD1. Trimming cost V 8 bases and J 7 bases; bases outside gene matches: 10. Looked up from germline, CDR1 is WSHSY and CDR2 is SAAADI. This CDR3 is 15 amino acids long. The CDR3 loop reads CASVRGTGGSYTQYF. CDR3 in DNA: TGCGCCAGCGTCCGAGGGACAGGGGGCTCATATACGCAGTATTTT.

The V call is TRBV4-2, the J call TRBJ2-5; 11 bases are shared with TRBD2. Germline trimming cut 0 bases from V and 4 bases from J; bases unmatched to any gene: 10. There are 18 residues in the CDR3. Germline CDR1 reads LGHNA; CDR2 reads YNFKEQ. CDR3 sequence reads: CASSQEATSGGLGETQYF. CDR3 nucleotide sequence: TGTGCCAGCAGCCAAGAAGCCACTAGCGGGGGCTTGGGAGAGACCCAGTACTTC.

The chain recombines TRBV9 with TRBJ2-7; TRBD2 aligns across 8 bases. The ends lost 4 bases at V and 1 base at J; junction bases unmatched: 10. The CDR3 contains 16 residues. Germline V gives CDR1 SGDLS, CDR2 YYNGEE. The CDR3 region is CASSSSGGGRSYEQYF. The CDR3 region has the DNA TGTGCCAGCAGCTCGTCCGGGGGGGGGAGGTCCTACGAGCAGTACTTC.